A selection of T cell receptor beta chains follows, all from one sample in a study of T cell repertoires in cytomegalovirus infection. Each CDR3 protein gets one entry after TCRdb re-called the reads with MiXCR. The table has 150,000 to 160,000 distinct CDR3 sequences, roughly a quarter seen once. The material sequenced was PBMCs. All receptors come from a human donor in good health (CMV status not recorded). Some clones in this sample may be carry-over from other donors' samples. The CDR3 runs from the conserved cysteine through the conserved F or W. D genes are given only for firm matches. A row's size may be missing; if present it is once, few, many or a size class.

cdr3_nt cdr3_aa j_call d_call v_call clone_size cdr3_length
TGTGCCAGCAGCTTCCCAGCGGAAGAGACCCAGTACTTC CASSFPAEETQYF TRBJ2-5 - TRBV7-9 - 13
TGTGCCACCAGCAGAGATAGAACAGATACGCAGTATTTT CATSRDRTDTQYF TRBJ2-3 - TRBV15 - 13
TGTGCCAGCAGCTGGGGTGGACAGGGGACAGGTGGCTACACCTTC CASSWGGQGTGGYTF TRBJ1-2 TRBD1 TRBV7-1 - 15
TGTGCCATCAGTGACCAGGGACTAGCGAACAATGAGCAGTTCTTC CAISDQGLANNEQFF TRBJ2-1 TRBD2 TRBV10-3 few 15
TGTGCCAGCAGCTTGCGAACTATGCCCCTGCGTGAGACCCAGTACTTC CASSLRTMPLRETQYF TRBJ2-5 - TRBV5-4 - 16
TGTGCCAGCAGTTTTGGTCGAGGAGGGTTTGAAGCTTTCTTT CASSFGRGGFEAFF TRBJ1-1 - TRBV12-3/TRBV12-4 few 14
TGTGCCACCAGTGGGGTCACAGGGGCCGGGGAGACCCAGTACTTC CATSGVTGAGETQYF TRBJ2-5 TRBD1 TRBV24-1 - 15
TGTGCCAGCAGCTTATTACACAAGGGACAGCGCCAAAACATTCAGTACTTC CASSLLHKGQRQNIQYF TRBJ2-4 TRBD1 TRBV5-6 many 17
TGTGCCAGCAGCTTAGGTACTAGACCCAGCAATGAGCAGTTCTTC CASSLGTRPSNEQFF TRBJ2-1 - TRBV7-2 many 15
TGCAGTGCAACAGGGAACTCTGGGGCCAACGTCCTGACTTTC CSATGNSGANVLTF TRBJ2-6 - TRBV20-1 - 14
TGTGCCAGCAGTCCTGTTGGGGGGCGAGGCAATCAGCCCCAGCATTTT CASSPVGGRGNQPQHF TRBJ1-5 - TRBV12-3/TRBV12-4 - 16
TGCAGCGTGGACAGGGGGGTTGGTGGCTACACCTTC CSVDRGVGGYTF TRBJ1-2 TRBD1 TRBV29-1 few 12
TGTGCCAGCAGTGAAGCACTTGCCGAGCAGTACTTC CASSEALAEQYF TRBJ2-7 - TRBV2 few 12
TGTGCCAGCAGTCACACCCTCTACAGGGCCTTCACAGATACGCAGTATTTT CASSHTLYRAFTDTQYF TRBJ2-3 - TRBV11-2 - 17
TGTGCCAGCTCACCGCAGGGATCGACAGGGACGGATACGCAGTATTTT CASSPQGSTGTDTQYF TRBJ2-3 TRBD1 TRBV18 - 16
TGTGCCAGCAGTATCTCAGGGGCCTCCCTTCACTATGGCTACACCTTC CASSISGASLHYGYTF TRBJ1-2 - TRBV27 - 16
TGTGCCAGCAGTCTCGGACCCCCCAACACCGGGGAGCTGTTTTTT CASSLGPPNTGELFF TRBJ2-2 - TRBV7-9 few 15
TGTGCCAGTAGTATGGAACCACAGGGAGGGGTCGGGGTAAGGATAGCCAAAAACATTCAGTACTTC CASSMEPQGGVGVRIAKNIQYF TRBJ2-4 - TRBV19 - 22
TGTGCCAGCAGCTCCACTCTCGACAGGGTAGGAGGTGGCTACACCTTC CASSSTLDRVGGGYTF TRBJ1-2 TRBD1 TRBV7-2 many 16
TGTGCCAGCATCCCTCAGGGGGCTGGAAACACCATATATTTT CASIPQGAGNTIYF TRBJ1-3 TRBD1 TRBV28 - 14
TGTGCCAGCAGCTTAATCGAGGGGGCTGAAGCTTTCTTT CASSLIEGAEAFF TRBJ1-1 - TRBV11-1 many 13
TGTGCCAGCAGCTTTTCCGCCTCTGGGGCCAACGTCCTGACTTTC CASSFSASGANVLTF TRBJ2-6 - TRBV7-9 - 15
TGTGCCACCAGTGAGGAAGGACGTAATCAGCCCCATCATTTT CATSEEGRNQPHHF TRBJ1-5 - TRBV24-1 - 14
TGTGCCAGCTCACCACGATGGGACACCTCATTCACCGGGGAGCTGTTTTTT CASSPRWDTSFTGELFF TRBJ2-2 - TRBV18 - 17
TGTGCCAGCAGCTTAGACGGGAGGGGCCAAGAGACCCAGTACTTC CASSLDGRGQETQYF TRBJ2-5 TRBD2 TRBV7-2 many 15
TGTGCCAGCAGCTTGGGGAGGGGGGGAGAGGGCTACGAGCAGTACTTC CASSLGRGGEGYEQYF TRBJ2-7 - TRBV5-5 few 16
TGTGCCACCAGCAGCATCATCTCTGGAAACACCATATATTTT CATSSIISGNTIYF TRBJ1-3 - TRBV15 - 14
TGTGCCAGCAGTTCCGGGACTAGCAATTACAATGAGCAGTTCTTC CASSSGTSNYNEQFF TRBJ2-1 TRBD2 TRBV28 - 15
TGTGCCAGCAGCCCCATGGGGGGTGAGACCCAGTACTTC CASSPMGGETQYF TRBJ2-5 - TRBV14 few 13
TGTGCCAGCAGCGACAGGGCCCTCGGCTATAACGCCGGGGAGCTGTTTTTT CASSDRALGYNAGELFF TRBJ2-2 TRBD1 TRBV6-1 few 17
TGTGCCAGCAGCTTAACGGCCGGGACAGGGGGCGTCGAGCAGTACTTC CASSLTAGTGGVEQYF TRBJ2-7 TRBD1 TRBV11-2 many 16
TGCAGTGCTAGAGAAACAGCTGGCGGCTACACCTTC CSARETAGGYTF TRBJ1-2 - TRBV20-1 few 12
TGTGCCAGCAGTTTTTTGGGGGGGCGGTACGAGCAGTACTTC CASSFLGGRYEQYF TRBJ2-7 - TRBV27 - 14
TGTGCCATCAGTGAGTCGAGTGGGGGGAACACTGAAGCTTTCTTT CAISESSGGNTEAFF TRBJ1-1 - TRBV10-3 - 15
TGTGCCAGCAGTCCCGGAGAGAAGGCCACCGGGGAGCTGTTTTTT CASSPGEKATGELFF TRBJ2-2 - TRBV28 many 15
TGTGCCAGCAGTTTAGCTTCCTCCTGGTCCCAGTACTTC CASSLASSWSQYF TRBJ2-5 - TRBV12-3/TRBV12-4 - 13
TGTGCCAGCAGCTTGGGACAGGCGACCTATGGCTACACCTTC CASSLGQATYGYTF TRBJ1-2 - TRBV5-6 - 14
TGTGCCTGGAGTGTACAGATGGGCACTGAAGCTTTCTTT CAWSVQMGTEAFF TRBJ1-1 - TRBV30 - 13
TGTGCCACTCAAACCCCGGACAGCACAGATACGCAGTATTTT CATQTPDSTDTQYF TRBJ2-3 - TRBV28 few 14
TGCGCCAGCAGCCGTCGTGGGGACGGCGGTACAGATACGCAGTATTTT CASSRRGDGGTDTQYF TRBJ2-3 - TRBV4-1 - 16
TGCAGTGCTAGCACGGGACGGGGACAAGAGACCCAGTACTTC CSASTGRGQETQYF TRBJ2-5 - TRBV20-1 - 14
TGCAGCGTTGCAGGGGGCGGCGGAGGTAATGAAAAACTGTTTTTT CSVAGGGGGNEKLFF TRBJ1-4 TRBD1 TRBV29-1 - 15
TGTGCAACGACAGCCTACTACGAGCAGTACTTC CATTAYYEQYF TRBJ2-7 - TRBV28 - 11
TGTGCCAGCAGTCCGACCGGGCCAGAGACCCAGTACTTC CASSPTGPETQYF TRBJ2-5 - TRBV28 - 13
TGTGCCAGCAGCCCGCGGGGGGGCAACACAGATACGCAGTATTTT CASSPRGGNTDTQYF TRBJ2-3 TRBD2 TRBV7-2 many 15
TGTGCCAGCAGCCTAGATGGGGCCCGGACAGGGAAGAGGGAGACCCAGTACTTC CASSLDGARTGKRETQYF TRBJ2-5 TRBD1 TRBV28 - 18
TGCGCCAGCAGCTTTCGAGATTCAACTGGCTACACCTTC CASSFRDSTGYTF TRBJ1-2 - TRBV5-1 - 13
TGTGCCAGCAGACGGACCCCAGGGACTGAAGCTTTCTTT CASRRTPGTEAFF TRBJ1-1 - TRBV7-3 - 13
TGTGCCAGCAGCCTACAGGACAGCTCCTACGAGCAGTACTTC CASSLQDSSYEQYF TRBJ2-7 - TRBV7-2 - 14
TGTGCCAGCAGCGGGGGGCGGAGCACCGGGGAGCTGTTTTTT CASSGGRSTGELFF TRBJ2-2 - TRBV11-3 few 14
TGCAGTGCTAGTTCCCACAATGAGCAGTTCTTC CSASSHNEQFF TRBJ2-1 - TRBV20-1 - 11
TGTGCCAGCAGTCGAAGCGGGGTGCTCTCTCTCGACTCCTACAATGAGCAGTTCTTC CASSRSGVLSLDSYNEQFF TRBJ2-1 TRBD2 TRBV12-3/TRBV12-4 - 19
TGTGCCAGCAGCTTAGCGGGAGGCACGGAGACCCAGTACTTC CASSLAGGTETQYF TRBJ2-5 - TRBV7-2 many 14
TGCAGTGCTGCCCCGACTTTATTAGAGCAGTACTTC CSAAPTLLEQYF TRBJ2-7 - TRBV20-1 - 12